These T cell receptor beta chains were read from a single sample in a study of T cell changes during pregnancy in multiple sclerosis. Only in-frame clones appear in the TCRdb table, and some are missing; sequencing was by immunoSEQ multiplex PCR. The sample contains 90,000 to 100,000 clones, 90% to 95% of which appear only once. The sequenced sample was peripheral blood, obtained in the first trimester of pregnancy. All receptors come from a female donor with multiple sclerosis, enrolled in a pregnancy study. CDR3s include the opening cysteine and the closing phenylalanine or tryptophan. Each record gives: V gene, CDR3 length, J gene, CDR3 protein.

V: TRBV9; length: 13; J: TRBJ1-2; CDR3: CASSPQGDYGYTF
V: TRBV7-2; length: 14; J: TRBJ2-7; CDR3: CASSGLSGGYEQYF
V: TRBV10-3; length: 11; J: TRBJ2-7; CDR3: CAIRGPSEQYF
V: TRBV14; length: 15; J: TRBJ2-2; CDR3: CASSQGQGSNGELFF
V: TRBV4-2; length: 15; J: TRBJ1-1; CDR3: CASSHPGTENTEAFF
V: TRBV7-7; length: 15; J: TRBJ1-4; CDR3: CASSRRTGGNEKLFF
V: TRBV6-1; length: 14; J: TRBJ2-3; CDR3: CASSVTSGTDTQYF
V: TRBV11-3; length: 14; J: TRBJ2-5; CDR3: CASSRSGLGETQYF
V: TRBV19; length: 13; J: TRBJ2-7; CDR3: CASSVPGAYEQYF
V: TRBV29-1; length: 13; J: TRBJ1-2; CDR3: CSDDPQGNYGYTF
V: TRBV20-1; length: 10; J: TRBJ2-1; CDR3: CSAPLNEQFF